This T cell receptor (beta chain) was found in a study of cytomegalovirus exposure and HLA in healthy donors (dated by TCRdb to 2015 to 2018). Regarding the research as a whole: An earlier analysis of some 550 of the donors reported 276 Gb of sequence data and roughly 100 million unique TCR beta sequences from about 200 million T cells. Roughly 300 gigabases of sequencing data and around 87 million unique TCR sequences were included in an early release covering several hundred HLA-typed donors. Among the roughly 370 genotyped donors, 81% belonged to the genetic ancestry cluster associated with self-reported Caucasian donors. The study aimed to test whether cataloging public T cell receptors could reveal signatures of past pathogen exposure. Using immunosequencing, the study profiled T cell repertoires from about 620 subjects and related those repertoires to cytomegalovirus serostatus. A separate validation cohort of 90 to 150 different subjects was used in addition to the roughly 720-subject first cohort. The study combined high-throughput TCR immunosequencing, statistical association of individual TCRs with disease status, and machine learning to predict cytomegalovirus infection status. In a later analysis, previously published TCR beta repertoires from 550 to 700 donors were re-analyzed and high-resolution HLA genotyping was added so that TCR occurrence patterns could be studied. Rather than drawing on any new phenotypic data, the later analysis identified candidate immune exposures from TCR beta sequences and the way those sequences occurred across donors. An earlier analysis of some 500 of the donors used high-throughput TCR beta sequencing to judge whether each TCR beta V gene segment behaved as functional or pseudogenic. Donor age, sex, ethnicity and CMV serostatus were compiled alongside the repertoire data. A later genetic analysis took genome-wide SNP genotypes for about 65% of the 666 donors and used that subset as a discovery cohort. Every discovery cohort repertoire had been produced on one sequencing platform. Class I and class II HLA loci were covered by the typing at four-digit resolution. The number of typed donors differed by locus: roughly 629-640 for A, B, C, DRB1 and DQB1; some 500 for DQA1; approximately 600 for DPA1; and around 490 for DPB1. A handful of DR-DQ haplotypes were handled as single units for association and clustering because linkage in the cohort was strong. Across around 400 genotyped donors of the cohort, an average of about 240,000 unique TCR beta nucleotide sequences per donor were sequenced, and roughly a sixth of those sequences were non-productive.

In total, roughly 670 healthy bone marrow donors made up the cohort. Cohort members were all nominally healthy when sampled, although unrecorded immune exposures were likely present. The donor was CMV seronegative and belonged to the group of over 350 seronegative cohort members. A peripheral blood sample was collected from each donor, and TCR beta sequencing was performed on peripheral blood mononuclear cells. Genomic DNA extraction from the blood cell samples was performed with the Qiagen DNeasy Blood Extraction Kit. The library was generated by the immunoSEQ multiplex PCR assay. For the multiplex PCR, a mixture combining 60 forward primers for TCR Vbeta segments and 13 reverse primers for TCR Jbeta segments was used. Amplification of the CDR3 region of rearranged TCR beta genes was performed with a multiplex PCR assay on genomic DNA. On the Illumina HiSeq System, the amplified TCR beta libraries were sequenced as 87-base-pair reads. The original methods were these. Across the 500 to 700 repertoires, a later analysis counted 60 million to 90 million unique TCR beta chains, 8.5 million to 12 million of which were shared by at least two donors. Raw reads were error-corrected and collapsed into unique sequences by a nearest-neighbor algorithm in which closely related sequences were merged to remove PCR and sequencing errors. To assign V, D and J gene segments, CDR3 sequences were aligned to IMGT reference sequences. Each retained sequence needed at least a six-nucleotide match to both a V gene segment and a J gene segment. A rearrangement counted as productive if the CDR3 had no stop codons and remained in frame with V and J, and every other rearrangement counted as non-productive. Following IMGT convention, CDR3 was defined as the stretch from the second conserved V-encoded cysteine to the conserved J-encoded phenylalanine. The earlier analysis of about 620 of the donors excluded sequences that lacked an unambiguous match to a single V gene segment. In an earlier analysis of a few hundred of the donors, V segments were called functional above 56.7% productive rearrangements and were called segregating when the between-donor standard deviation exceeded 5%. A statistical classification framework was developed to diagnose cytomegalovirus status using the catalog of TCR beta chain sequences. In a later analysis, V and J genes were assigned by comparing TCR nucleotide sequences against IMGT/GENE-DB human TR gene sequences. Using the TCRdist pipeline, a later analysis assigned CDR3 sequences along with most-parsimonious VDJ recombination scenarios. In a later analysis, each TCR beta chain was defined by its CDR3 amino acid sequence together with its V-gene family, and reads without a unique V-gene family were excluded. A later analysis removed several hundred highly shared, low-generation-probability nucleotide sequences to deal with suspected cross-contamination and a sequencing artifact. A later analysis calculated a clonal expansion index for each public chain from normalized within-repertoire ranks of inferred template counts. In a later analysis, generation probabilities were computed with a VDJ recombination model fitted to out-of-frame rearrangements, and the resulting probabilities were checked against IGoR. Hypergeometric tests were used in a later analysis to score TCR-TCR, TCR-HLA and TCR-CMV co-occurrence, with a repertoire-size bias correction applied to the TCR pairs. False discovery rates were estimated in a later analysis by permuting HLA or CMV assignments 20 times. In a later analysis, co-occurring TCRs were grouped using DBSCAN, with TCRdist sequence similarity added in when clustering inside HLA-allele-positive subsets. Repertoires with fewer than 30,000 or more than 120,000 public chains were left out of co-occurrence clustering, as were about 5 repertoires with anomalous nucleotide sharing. Not all clones reach the TCRdb copy of this immuneACCESS table, which keeps in-frame sequences only. Checked studies attribute under half of the gap to unresolved V genes and leave the rest unexplained. From that table come the V and J calls and clone size; the DNA was used to work out D and trimming. The table for this sample lists 65,000 to 75,000 clones; roughly four fifths of them were counted only once. In total, the top ten clones hold under 6.5% of the sample.

What the study reported, not specific to this receptor: When HLA alleles, especially DR and DQ, strongly co-occurred, attributing TCR associations to individual alleles was difficult. A few of the identified cytomegalovirus-associated TCR beta chains were confirmed in vitro to be specific for cytomegalovirus antigens. A later genetic analysis reported fewer N-insertions in productive TCRs among donors in an Asian-associated ancestry cluster than the roughly 700-donor mean. A later analysis found that most CMV-associated TCR beta chains appeared HLA-restricted, with HLA associations seemingly driven largely by CMV exposure. This cohort had only TCR beta chains sequenced, and the lack of alpha or paired-chain data limited which features could be detected. Presence/absence analyses assumed roughly uniform sequencing depth across donors, an assumption that may not hold. According to the authors, the approach could potentially be generalized to other disease states and immunological phenotypes. A further reported finding was that TCR beta sequences accurately predicted the HLA-A and HLA-B alleles for most subjects in the first cohort. A cluster of highly shared sequence variants was judged likely to represent a technical artifact of the sequencing pipeline. Some IMGT-functional V segments, including TRBV6-2 and TRBV6-3, could not be distinguished by the 87-base-pair reads and were therefore excluded. At a false discovery rate of 0.05, a later analysis linked about 16,000 TCR beta sequences to specific HLA alleles. Across donors, most TCR sequences were observed very rarely, whereas some public TCRs were present in many individuals. Correlated functional status among segregating V segments might be attributable to linkage disequilibrium, but an unknown experimental factor could not be ruled out. An earlier analysis of roughly 570 of the donors showed that most TCR beta V segments appeared in productive rearrangements either about 90% or about 30% of the time, which broadly matched IMGT annotations. Immune exposure information for the cohort was limited to CMV serostatus. In a later analysis, HLA-associated TCR beta chains showed more clonal expansion and lower generation probabilities than non-associated chains that were equally common. The classifier was reported to diagnose cytomegalovirus status with high specificity and sensitivity in both the original and validation cohorts. The study listed 164 TCR beta chains as associated with cytomegalovirus. An association between a missense DCLRE1C variant and V-gene and J-gene trimming of TCR beta chains was found in a later genetic analysis and replicated in an independent cohort. Because counts were too low, roughly 18 rarely observed V segments, including chromosome 9 orphons, were left out of the earlier analysis of about 500 of the donors. According to a later analysis, TCR association rates differed among HLA loci, with DRB1 alleles showing the most associated TCRs and HLA-C alleles showing the fewest. HLA typing was unavailable for some donors at each locus, so association tests used only the typed subset. A later analysis reported that several top co-occurrence clusters appeared linked to parvovirus B19, influenza, CMV and Epstein-Barr virus.

Note on this clone: What antigen it recognizes has not been identified. No base-level quality is on record; no much larger clone is a single base apart.

CDR1 and CDR2 (WNHNN, SYGVQD) derive from the germline V gene (reference sequence). Compared with germline, V lacks 6 bases and J lacks 0 bases; bases without a gene match: 2. Taken from cysteine to phenylalanine, the CDR3 has 13 residues. Here the CDR3 DNA is all that survives: 39 bases in frame from base 1. The receptor chain draws on TRBV10-1 and TRBJ2-7, and 7 bases in between align with TRBD1. Material for sequencing was PBMCs. This clonotype originated in a man aged 50 to 59 in good health and CMV-seronegative. The CDR3 in this case is CASSRDSSYEQYF. In nucleotide form, the sequence is TGCGCCAGCAGCCGGGACAGCTCCTACGAGCAGTACTTC.